Detailed here is one T cell receptor beta chain. The antigen this receptor binds is unknown. No clone much larger than this one lies a single base away; base qualities are absent. The V end loses 3 bases and the J end loses 0 bases, and a stretch of 9 bases separates them. The CDR3 starts with the cysteine, ends with the phenylalanine, and has 15 residues. The CDR3 DNA has 45 bases and is translated from base 1. CDR1 and CDR2, per the germline V gene, are SGHTA and FQGNSA. The cohort comprised some 730 healthy bone marrow donors. All cohort members were sampled while nominally healthy, although unrecorded immune exposures were likely present. The donor tested CMV seropositive, placing the donor among the 250 to 350 seropositive members of the cohort. A peripheral blood sample was provided by each donor, and peripheral blood mononuclear cells were used for TCR beta sequencing. The Qiagen DNeasy Blood Extraction Kit was used to extract genomic DNA from the blood cell samples.

The sample originates from a study of cytomegalovirus exposure and HLA in healthy donors (TCRdb year 2017). Looking at the study overall: According to an earlier analysis of a few hundred of the donors, about 180 million T cells yielded 117 million unique TCR beta sequences and 276 Gb of sequence data. Roughly 300 gigabases of sequencing data and 78 million or so unique TCR sequences were included in an early release covering under 650 HLA-typed donors. The study aimed to test whether cataloging public T cell receptors could reveal signatures of past pathogen exposure. Among the 398 genotyped donors, approximately 81% belonged to the genetic ancestry cluster associated with self-reported Caucasian donors. Donor age, sex, ethnicity and CMV serostatus were compiled alongside the repertoire data. HLA typing covered class I and class II loci at four-digit resolution. Among 350 to 400 genotyped donors of the cohort, an average of about 240,000 unique TCR beta nucleotide sequences were sequenced per donor, 15% to 20% of them non-productive. In an earlier analysis of several hundred of the donors, high-throughput TCR beta sequencing was used to judge whether each TCR beta V gene segment behaved as functional or pseudogenic. Along with the approximately 620-subject first cohort, a separate validation cohort of over 90 different subjects was used. Using immunosequencing, the study profiled T cell repertoires from about 650 subjects and related those repertoires to cytomegalovirus serostatus. A later genetic analysis used genome-wide SNP genotypes for about 60% of the roughly 700 donors, treating that subset as a discovery cohort. Rather than drawing on any new phenotypic data, the later analysis identified candidate immune exposures from TCR beta sequences and the way those sequences occurred across donors. A later analysis re-analyzed previously published TCR beta repertoires from roughly 600 donors and added high-resolution HLA genotyping to study TCR occurrence patterns. High-throughput TCR immunosequencing, statistical association of individual TCRs with disease status, and machine learning were combined to predict cytomegalovirus infection status. Because of strong linkage in the cohort, a few DR-DQ haplotypes were treated as single units for association and clustering. All discovery cohort repertoires had been generated using a single sequencing platform. Typing coverage varied by locus: roughly 620-630 donors for A, B, C, DRB1 and DQB1; roughly 560 for DQA1; around 610 for DPA1; approximately 490 for DPB1.

The research as a whole found: A further reported finding was that TCR beta sequences accurately predicted the HLA-A and HLA-B alleles for most subjects in the first cohort. A later analysis associated 17,000 or so TCR beta sequences with specific HLA alleles at a false discovery rate of 0.05. In a later analysis, several top co-occurrence clusters were reported to appear linked to parvovirus B19, influenza, CMV and Epstein-Barr virus. In an earlier analysis of more than 450 of the donors, most TCR beta V segments were observed in productive rearrangements about 90% or about 30% of the time, broadly matching IMGT annotations. In a later analysis, the rate of TCR association differed among HLA loci, with DRB1 alleles having the most associated TCRs and HLA-C alleles having the fewest. This cohort had only TCR beta chains sequenced, and the lack of alpha or paired-chain data limited which features could be detected. A later analysis found that HLA-associated TCR beta chains were more clonally expanded and had lower generation probabilities than equally common non-associated chains. In a later analysis, most CMV-associated TCR beta chains were found to appear HLA-restricted, with HLA associations seemingly driven largely by CMV exposure. V-gene and J-gene trimming of TCR beta chains was associated with a missense DCLRE1C variant in a later genetic analysis, and the association was replicated in an independent cohort. In a later genetic analysis, fewer N-insertions in productive TCRs were reported among donors in an Asian-associated ancestry cluster than the roughly 700-donor mean. The earlier analysis of fewer than 750 of the donors excluded around 17 rarely observed V segments, including chromosome 9 orphons, because counts were too low. In the study, around 150 TCR beta chains were listed as associated with cytomegalovirus. Correlated functional status among segregating V segments might be attributable to linkage disequilibrium, but an unknown experimental factor could not be ruled out. When HLA alleles, especially DR and DQ, strongly co-occurred, TCR associations were difficult to assign to individual alleles. Across donors, most TCR sequences were observed very rarely, whereas some public TCRs were present in many individuals. The presence/absence analyses assumed that sequencing depth was roughly uniform across donors, and that assumption may not be true. A cluster of highly shared sequence variants was judged likely to be a technical artifact of the sequencing pipeline. The authors suggested that the approach could potentially be extended to other disease states and immunological phenotypes. Some IMGT-functional V segments, including TRBV6-2 and TRBV6-3, could not be told apart with the 87-base-pair reads, so those segments were excluded. Because HLA typing was unavailable for some donors at each locus, only the typed subset was used in association tests. CMV serostatus was the only immune exposure information available for the cohort. In vitro tests confirmed that three of the cytomegalovirus-associated TCR beta chains recognize cytomegalovirus antigens. In both the original and validation cohorts, the classifier was reported to diagnose cytomegalovirus status with high specificity and sensitivity.

Libraries were made using the immunoSEQ multiplex PCR assay. A mixture of 60 forward primers for TCR Vbeta segments and 13 reverse primers for TCR Jbeta segments was used in the multiplex PCR. Amplification of the CDR3 region of rearranged TCR beta genes was performed with a multiplex PCR assay on genomic DNA. Amplified TCR beta libraries were sequenced as 87-base-pair reads on the Illumina HiSeq System. Concerning the study's data processing: Across the 700 or so repertoires, a later analysis counted 75 million to 90 million unique TCR beta chains, 9.5 million to 12 million of which were shared by at least two donors. A nearest-neighbor algorithm error-corrected the raw reads and collapsed the reads into unique sequences, merging closely related sequences to remove PCR and sequencing errors. To assign V, D and J gene segments, CDR3 sequences were aligned to IMGT reference sequences. For a sequence to be retained, at least a six-nucleotide match to both a V gene segment and a J gene segment was required. A rearrangement was called productive if the CDR3 had no stop codons and remained in frame with V and J, and every other rearrangement was called non-productive. CDR3 was defined according to IMGT convention as the region running from the second conserved V-encoded cysteine to the conserved J-encoded phenylalanine. The earlier analysis of 587 of the donors excluded any sequence lacking an unambiguous match to a single V gene segment. In an earlier analysis of 500 to 750 of the donors, V segments were called functional above 56.7% productive rearrangements and were called segregating when the between-donor standard deviation exceeded 5%. A statistical classification framework was developed to diagnose cytomegalovirus status using the catalog of TCR beta chain sequences. A later analysis assigned V and J genes by comparing TCR nucleotide sequences with IMGT/GENE-DB human TR gene sequences. The TCRdist pipeline was used in a later analysis to assign CDR3 sequences and most-parsimonious VDJ recombination scenarios. In a later analysis, each TCR beta chain was defined by its CDR3 amino acid sequence together with its V-gene family, and reads without a unique V-gene family were excluded. A later analysis removed roughly 590 highly shared, low-generation-probability nucleotide sequences to deal with suspected cross-contamination and a sequencing artifact. A later analysis calculated a clonal expansion index for each public chain from normalized within-repertoire ranks of inferred template counts. Generation probabilities in a later analysis came from a VDJ recombination model fitted to out-of-frame rearrangements, and those results were checked against IGoR. In a later analysis, hypergeometric tests were used to score TCR-TCR, TCR-HLA and TCR-CMV co-occurrence, with a repertoire-size bias correction applied to TCR pairs. To estimate false discovery rates, a later analysis permuted the HLA or CMV assignments 20 times. In a later analysis, co-occurring TCRs were grouped with DBSCAN, and TCRdist sequence similarity was added when clustering was performed within HLA-allele-positive subsets. Repertoires with fewer than 30,000 or more than 120,000 public chains, plus five repertoires with anomalous nucleotide sharing, were excluded from co-occurrence clustering. TCRdb carries this immuneACCESS record with in-frame sequences only. Its versions omit some clonotypes, under half of them owing to an unresolved V gene in the studies checked, with the rest unexplained. V and J calls and clone size are copied from that table; D and trimming were computed from the DNA. For this sample there are about 190,000 clones; about 69% appear just once. The ten largest clonotypes hold about 5% of the sample.

The sequence was collected from a young man in good health and CMV-seropositive. The sequenced material came from PBMCs. The V gene is TRBV7-2 and the J gene is TRBJ2-1; matching of 5 bases hints at TRBD2 as the D gene. The nucleotide sequence reads as follows: TGTGCCAGCAGCTTGGGAGTCGGCTCCTACAATGAGCAGTTCTTC. It is translated as CASSLGVGSYNEQFF.